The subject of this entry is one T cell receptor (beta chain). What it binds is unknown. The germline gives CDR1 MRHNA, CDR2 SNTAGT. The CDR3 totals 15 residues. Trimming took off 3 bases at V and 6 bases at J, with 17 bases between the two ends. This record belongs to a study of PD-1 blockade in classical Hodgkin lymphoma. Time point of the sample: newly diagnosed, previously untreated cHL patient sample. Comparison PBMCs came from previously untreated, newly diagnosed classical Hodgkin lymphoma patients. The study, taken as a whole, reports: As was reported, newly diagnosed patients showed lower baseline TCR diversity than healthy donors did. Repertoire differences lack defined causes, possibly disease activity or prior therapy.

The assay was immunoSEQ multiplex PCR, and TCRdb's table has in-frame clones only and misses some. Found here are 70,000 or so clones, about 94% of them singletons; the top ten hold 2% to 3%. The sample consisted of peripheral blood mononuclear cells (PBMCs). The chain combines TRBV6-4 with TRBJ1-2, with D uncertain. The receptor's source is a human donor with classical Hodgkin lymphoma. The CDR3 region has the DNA TGTGCCAGCAGTGATTCGCCTTTCCGAGGCGATGGCTACACCTTC. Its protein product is CASSDSPFRGDGYTF.